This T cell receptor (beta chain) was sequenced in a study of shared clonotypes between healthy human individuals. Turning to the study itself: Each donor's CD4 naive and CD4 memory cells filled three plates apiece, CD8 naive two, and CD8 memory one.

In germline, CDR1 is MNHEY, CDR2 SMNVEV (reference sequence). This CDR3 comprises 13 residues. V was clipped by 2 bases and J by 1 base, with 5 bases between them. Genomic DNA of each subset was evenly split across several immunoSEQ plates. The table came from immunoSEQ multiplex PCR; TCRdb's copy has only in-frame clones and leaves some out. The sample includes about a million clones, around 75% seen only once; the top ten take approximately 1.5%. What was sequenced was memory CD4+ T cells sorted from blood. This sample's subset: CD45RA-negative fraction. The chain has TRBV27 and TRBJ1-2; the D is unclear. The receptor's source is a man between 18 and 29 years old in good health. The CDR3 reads CASSLGINYGYTF. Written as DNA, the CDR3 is TGTGCCAGCAGTTTAGGGATTAACTATGGCTACACCTTC.